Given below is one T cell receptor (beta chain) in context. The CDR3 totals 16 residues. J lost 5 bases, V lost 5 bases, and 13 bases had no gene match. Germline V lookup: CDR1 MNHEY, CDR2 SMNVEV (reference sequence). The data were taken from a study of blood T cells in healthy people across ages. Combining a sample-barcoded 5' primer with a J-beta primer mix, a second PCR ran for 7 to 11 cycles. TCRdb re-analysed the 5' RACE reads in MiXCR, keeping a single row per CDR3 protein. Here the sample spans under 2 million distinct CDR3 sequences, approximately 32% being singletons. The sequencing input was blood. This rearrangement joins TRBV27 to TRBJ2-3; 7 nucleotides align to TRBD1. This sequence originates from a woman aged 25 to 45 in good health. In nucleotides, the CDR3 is TGTGCCAGCAGTAACTCGTACAGGGGTGAGGGAGATACGCAGTATTTT. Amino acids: CASSNSYRGEGDTQYF.